This TCR beta chain was observed in a study of blood T cell repertoires in COVID-19. Study-wide background: In each case, the material was cDNA or gDNA derived from T cells, B-cell-depleted T cells, or PBMCs.

The germline V gene encodes CDR1 KGHDR and CDR2 SFDVKD. The V and J ends lost 9 bases and 6 bases respectively, with 12 bases between them. CDR3 size: 12 residues. Using immunoSEQ multiplex PCR, the repertoire was profiled, and TCRdb retains in-frame clones only, with some absent. This table holds 130,000 or so clones, approximately 90% found once. The sample consisted of peripheral blood. The V call is TRBV24-1, the J call TRBJ2-3; D remains unclear. The receptor's source is a man aged 50 to 60 with active or convalescent COVID-19. This CDR3 reads CATASLGDTQYF. In DNA form, the CDR3 reads TGTGCCACCGCATCTTTGGGCGATACGCAGTATTTT.